These T cell receptor beta chains were read from a single sample in a study of T cell changes during pregnancy in multiple sclerosis. TCRdb keeps only in-frame clones here, not all; method: immunoSEQ multiplex PCR. The sample lists about 60,000 clones; roughly 93% were seen once. The sequences come from CD8+ T cells from peripheral blood mononuclear cells, collected in the second trimester of pregnancy. Receptor source: a female donor with multiple sclerosis, enrolled in a pregnancy study. CDR3s include the opening cysteine and the closing phenylalanine or tryptophan. D genes are given only for firm matches. Rows may omit the clone size; those that give it use once, few, many or a size class.

v_gene	d_gene	abundance	j_gene	CDR3aa	CDR3nt
TRBV30	TRBD1	NA	TRBJ2-5	CAWSTLDRRETQYF	TGTGCCTGGAGTACCCTGGACAGGCGGGAGACCCAGTACTTC
TRBV4-1	TRBD1	NA	TRBJ2-7	CASSQTYRGRVDEQYF	TGCGCCAGCAGCCAAACTTACAGGGGGCGCGTCGACGAGCAGTACTTC
TRBV9	NA	NA	TRBJ2-2	CASSPPDTSNTGELFF	TGTGCCAGCAGCCCACCGGACACCTCGAACACCGGGGAGCTGTTTTTT
TRBV12-5	NA	NA	TRBJ1-1	CASGFNPRPSHTEAFF	TGTGCTAGTGGTTTCAATCCCAGGCCGTCTCACACTGAAGCTTTCTTT
TRBV7-9	NA	NA	TRBJ1-5	CASSFWGDSNQPQHF	TGTGCCAGCAGCTTTTGGGGAGACAGCAATCAGCCCCAGCATTTT
TRBV30	TRBD1	few	TRBJ2-7	CAWSVGQGGSYEQYF	TGTGCCTGGAGTGTAGGACAGGGGGGCTCCTACGAGCAGTACTTC
TRBV7-9	TRBD1	NA	TRBJ2-1	CASSLALTGGRNEQFF	TGTGCCAGCAGCTTAGCTCTGACAGGGGGCAGGAATGAGCAGTTCTTC
TRBV27	NA	NA	TRBJ2-7	CASSLTGPYEQYF	TGTGCCAGCAGTTTAACAGGTCCCTACGAGCAGTACTTC
TRBV7-2	TRBD2	NA	TRBJ2-3	CASSPGKRGQGTDTQYF	TGTGCCAGCAGCCCAGGGAAGCGGGGCCAGGGCACAGATACGCAGTATTTT
TRBV7-2	TRBD2	NA	TRBJ2-5	CASSSLAGVRETQYF	TGTGCCAGCAGCTCCCTAGCGGGAGTGAGGGAGACCCAGTACTTC
TRBV7-9	NA	NA	TRBJ1-2	CASSLTERYGYTF	TGTGCCAGCAGCTTAACAGAACGCTATGGCTACACCTTC
TRBV4-3	NA	NA	TRBJ1-3	CASSQDYREGGNTIYF	TGCGCCAGCAGCCAGGACTACAGGGAGGGCGGAAACACCATATATTTT
TRBV4-1	NA	NA	TRBJ1-6	CASSQEGQGFNNSPLHF	TGCGCCAGCAGCCAAGAAGGGCAGGGTTTTAATAATTCACCCCTCCACTTT
TRBV9	NA	NA	TRBJ2-5	CASAGETQYF	TGTGCCAGCGCCGGGGAGACCCAGTACTTC
TRBV5-1	NA	once	TRBJ2-7	CASSQESGGAYEQYF	TGCGCCAGCAGCCAAGAATCGGGGGGCGCCTACGAGCAGTACTTC
TRBV7-2	TRBD1	NA	TRBJ1-4	CASSLQGAQTNEKLFF	TGTGCCAGCAGCTTACAGGGGGCGCAAACTAATGAAAAACTGTTTTTT
TRBV29-1	TRBD1	NA	TRBJ2-3	CSVLQGPKDTQYF	TGCAGCGTCCTACAGGGGCCAAAGGATACGCAGTATTTT
TRBV7-9	NA	NA	TRBJ2-5	CASSPGTLAAETQYF	TGTGCCAGCAGCCCCGGGACTTTGGCTGCAGAGACCCAGTACTTC
TRBV29-1	TRBD2	once	TRBJ2-6	CSVGEGSPSGANVLTF	TGCAGCGTTGGGGAGGGTTCTCCCTCTGGGGCCAACGTCCTGACTTTC
TRBV19	TRBD2	NA	TRBJ2-7	CASSAGGPYEQYF	TGTGCCAGTAGTGCGGGGGGCCCCTACGAGCAGTACTTC
TRBV6-5	NA	NA	TRBJ2-3	CASSYSDREGTDTQYF	TGTGCCAGCAGTTACTCAGACAGGGAGGGCACAGATACGCAGTATTTT